This record concerns one TCR beta chain sequence. Per the study methods: Reference gene primer amplification gave estimated nucleated cell counts. The table came from immunoSEQ multiplex PCR; TCRdb's copy has only in-frame clones and leaves some out. V, J and clone size are taken as reported in that table, and D and trimming were inferred from the DNA itself. The table lists fewer than 200,000 clones, approximately 91% of them singletons. The data are from a study of blood T cell repertoires in COVID-19. Study information: Samples representing acute and convalescent COVID-19 were sourced from the United States, Italy and Spain.

Per the germline V gene, CDR1 is SGHTA and CDR2 is FQGTGA. This CDR3 contains 16 residues. V shed 3 bases, J shed 1 base, and the junction held 2 bases outside the gene matches. Source material: peripheral blood. This rearrangement joins TRBV7-3 to TRBJ2-2; the match to TRBD2 covers 10 bases. This clonotype originated in a man between 18 and 35 years old with COVID-19, enrolled during active disease. The CDR3 nucleotides read TGTGCCAGCAGCTTGAGGACTAGCGGGAACACCGGGGAGCTGTTTTTT. This codes for CASSLRTSGNTGELFF.